The subject of this entry is one T cell receptor beta chain. This sample stems from a study of cytomegalovirus exposure and HLA in healthy donors. Study summary: A previous analysis identified 117 million unique TCR beta sequences derived from roughly 180 million T cells.

The study ran its PCR with 60 Vbeta and 13 Jbeta primers. The authors' processing: Roughly 10 million shared chains were among about 80 million unique TCR beta chains counted in a later analysis. Using immunoSEQ multiplex PCR, the repertoire was profiled, and TCRdb retains in-frame clones only, with some absent. V, J and clone size were drawn from that table, and D and trimming were deduced from the DNA. This table has 200,000 to 300,000 clones, roughly 78% appearing once. CDR1 is SGHRS, CDR2 YFSETQ, per germline. The CDR3 sequence is 14 residues long. With 1 base clipped from V and 1 base from J, the junction kept 1 base outside the gene matches.

The sample consisted of PBMCs. V usage is TRBV5-1 and J usage is TRBJ1-1; 7 bases fit TRBD1. This TCR derives from a boy aged 5-17 years in good health and CMV-seronegative. CDR3 protein: CASSLRGRNTEAFF. The CDR3 bases are TGCGCCAGCAGCTTGAGGGGGCGGAACACTGAAGCTTTCTTT.